This TCR beta chain stems from a study of cytomegalovirus exposure and HLA in healthy donors. Use of 60 Vbeta and 13 Jbeta primers characterized the PCR. As handled by the study authors: An analysis performed later counted 75 million to 80 million unique TCR beta chains (around 10 million of them shared). The table came from immunoSEQ multiplex PCR; TCRdb's copy has only in-frame clones and leaves some out. The D gene and trimming were derived from the DNA, and the V and J assignments and clone size from that table. The table shows 150,000 to 180,000 clones, with 82% occurring only once. Study-wide points: Published work reported that the classifier diagnosed cytomegalovirus status with high specificity and sensitivity. As a later analysis showed, several of the most significant clusters appeared to be linked to common viral pathogens.

V lost 0 bases and J 11 bases, leaving 11 bases between the germline ends. The germline V gene encodes CDR1 KGHSH and CDR2 LQKENI. The CDR3 spans 14 residues. This clone showed up just once. Its cognate antigen is unknown. Sequencing input: PBMCs. J is TRBJ2-6 and V is TRBV18; D may be TRBD1 (6 bases). The sequence was collected from a woman aged 50 to 60 in good health and CMV-seropositive. CDR3 sequence: CASSPPSGVHVLTF. CDR3 in DNA: TGTGCCAGCTCACCACCATCAGGGGTACACGTCCTGACTTTC.